This passage covers 28 T cell receptor beta chains from one sample sequenced in a study of shared clonotypes between healthy human individuals. Repertoires were generated with immunoSEQ multiplex PCR, while TCRdb's copy carries only in-frame clones and drops some. The sample records roughly 2.2 million clones, just under 95% being singletons. Material: naive CD4+ T cells from PBMCs. Subset given: CD45RA+ positively selected. These receptors were taken from a man aged 18 to 29 in good health. Some clones in this sample may be carry-over from other donors' samples.

About this clone: Other DNA sequences within the sample encode an identical CDR3. V gene TRBV5-1 combines with J gene TRBJ2-5, with 10 bases lining up with TRBD1. Germline V gene sequence: CDR1 SGHRS, CDR2 YFSETQ. Trimming removed 4 bases from V and 3 bases from J; junction bases left unmatched: 3. The CDR3 has 14 residues. CDR3 loop: CASSTGTGEETQYF. The CDR3 region has the DNA TGCGCCAGCAGCACCGGGACAGGGGAAGAGACCCAGTACTTC.

CDR3 region: CASSLVGTSGSQETQYF. DNA for the CDR3: TGTGCCAGCAGCTTAGTTGGGACTAGCGGTAGTCAAGAGACCCAGTACTTC. The chain links TRBV7-2 to TRBJ2-5; 11 nucleotides line up with TRBD2. The length of the CDR3 is 17 residues. J lost 2 bases, V lost 1 base, and 6 bases had no gene match. Germline V gives CDR1 SGHTA, CDR2 FQGNSA.

With regard to this clone: Other DNA sequences in this sample translate to the same CDR3. The chain recombines TRBV5-1 with TRBJ1-1, with 7 bases aligning to TRBD1. The germline CDR1 and CDR2 sequences are SGHRS and YFSETQ. This CDR3 region has 14 residues. Trimming cost V 0 bases and J 4 bases; bases outside gene matches: 3. In DNA form, the CDR3 reads TGCGCCAGCAGCTTGGAAGGGGGCCTCACTGAAGCTTTCTTT. Translated, it gives CASSLEGGLTEAFF. The variable domain in full, with the rest retrieved from reference TRBV5-1 and TRBJ1-1, is KAGVTQTPRYLIKTRGQQVTLSCSPISGHRSVSWYQQTPGQGLQFLFEYFSETQRNKGNFPGRFSGRQFSNSRSEMNVSTLELGDSALYLCASSLEGGLTEAFFGQGTRLTVV.

The gene calls are TRBV5-4 and TRBJ2-4; D not certain. Deletions cut 4 bases from V and 0 bases from J, with 14 bases between. There are 16 residues in the CDR3. Germline-derived CDR1 and CDR2 are SGHNT and YYREEE (reference sequence). For the CDR3, the DNA is TGTGCCAGCAGCCTGAGGACCGCTAAAGCCAAAAACATTCAGTACTTC. Protein sequence: CASSLRTAKAKNIQYF.

The chain is built from TRBV7-3 and TRBJ2-5; D gene unclear. The CDR3 spans 12 residues. Germline CDR1 is SGHTA and CDR2 is FQGTGA. The ends were cut back, 5 bases at V and 7 bases at J, with 11 bases in the middle. In DNA, the CDR3 is TGTGCCAGCAGCCCGAGAGTAGGGACCCAGTACTTC. Translating gives CASSPRVGTQYF.

The chain carries TRBV7-9 and TRBJ1-2, with TRBD1 as a possible D gene (6 bases). V dropped 4 bases and J dropped 6 bases, with 12 bases sitting between them. This CDR3 has 13 amino acids. From germline, CDR1 is SEHNR and CDR2 FQNEAQ (reference sequence). Written as DNA, the CDR3 is TGTGCCAGCAGCTCGACGGACAGAGATGGCTACACCTTC. As protein: CASSSTDRDGYTF. Supplemented by reference TRBV7-9 and TRBJ1-2, the full variable domain reads DTGVSQNPRHKITKRGQNVTFRCDPISEHNRLYWYRQTLGQGPEFLTYFQNEAQLEKSRLLSDRFSAERPKGSFSTLEIQRTEQGDSAMYLCASSSTDRDGYTFGSGTRLTVV.

The V gene is TRBV5-1, the J gene TRBJ2-7; the D call may be TRBD1 or TRBD2 (5 bases each). The V end lost 7 bases, the J end lost 2 bases, and 19 bases lay between the germline ends. The V gene's germline CDR1 is SGHRS and CDR2 YFSETQ. The CDR3 has 15 amino acids. In nucleotides, the CDR3 is TGCGCCAGCGCCCGAGGGGTCGAGCCAACCTACGAGCAGTACTTC. Translating gives CASARGVEPTYEQYF.

This clone was found once. The chain couples TRBV30 to TRBJ2-7, with 7 bases identical to TRBD2. Germline values: CDR1 GTSNPN, CDR2 SVGIG (reference sequence). V trimming: 5 bases; J trimming: 0 bases; junction bases outside the gene matches: 4. The CDR3 loop spans 13 amino acids. CDR3 in amino acids: CAWQRDSSYEQYF. The DNA of the CDR3 is TGTGCCTGGCAGCGGGATAGCTCCTACGAGCAGTACTTC. The full variable domain, rest sourced from reference TRBV30 and TRBJ2-7, is SQTIHQWPATLVQPVGSPLSLECTVEGTSNPNLYWYRQAAGRGLQLLFYSVGIGQISSEVPQNLSASRPQDRQFILSSKKLLLSDSGFYLCAWQRDSSYEQYFGPGTRLTVT.

The chain has TRBV14 and TRBJ2-7, with D tentatively TRBD1 (6 bases). The V gene lost 2 bases and the J gene lost 4 bases, with 24 bases spanning the gap. Germline CDR1 SGHDN, CDR2 FVKESK. The CDR3 sequence is 18 residues long. This CDR3 reads CASSQRSTGGAFGYEQYF. The CDR3 DNA follows: TGTGCCAGCAGCCAACGTTCGACAGGTGGAGCGTTTGGATACGAGCAGTACTTC.

This chain connects TRBV11-2 to TRBJ2-5; D is possibly TRBD1 (6 bases). CDR3 length: 16 residues. The germline V gene encodes CDR1 SGHAT and CDR2 FQNNGV. V was cut by 5 bases and J by 1 base, with 17 bases left in between. CDR3 bases: TGTGCCAGCAGCCCGGGTCGTTGGGACACCCAAGAGACCCAGTACTTC. Translating gives CASSPGRWDTQETQYF.

With respect to this clone: Other DNA sequences of this sample code for an identical CDR3. The V call is TRBV5-5, the J call TRBJ1-2, with D perhaps TRBD1 (5 bases). Germline lookup yields CDR1 SGHKS and CDR2 YYEKEE (reference sequence). The CDR3 extends over 13 amino acids. V was shortened by 0 bases and J by 2 bases, with 5 bases between the two germline ends. The CDR3 region has the DNA TGTGCCAGCAGCTTGGAGGGGAACTATGGCTACACCTTC. Translating gives CASSLEGNYGYTF.

The rearrangement links TRBV28 to TRBJ2-1; perhaps TRBD1 as D (5 bases). Germline lookup yields CDR1 MDHEN and CDR2 SYDVKM. Trimming left V 6 bases short and J 3 bases short, with 9 bases between. The CDR3 has 13 amino acids. This CDR3 is CASSPGHYNEQFF. The CDR3 coding sequence is TGTGCCAGCAGCCCAGGACACTACAATGAGCAGTTCTTC.

This clone was picked up one time. This chain joins TRBV7-2 and TRBJ2-4; unclear D gene. Germline-derived CDR1 and CDR2 are SGHTA and FQGNSA. Trimming took 6 bases from V and 3 from J, leaving 9 bases between them. The CDR3 sequence is 13 residues long. The CDR3 nucleotides are TGTGCCAGCAGGGGCCAGAGCAAAAACATTCAGTACTTC. It encodes CASRGQSKNIQYF.

The rearrangement uses TRBV6-6 and TRBJ2-1; 14 nucleotides line up with TRBD2. The CDR3 sequence is 15 residues long. Germline V gene sequence: CDR1 MNHNY, CDR2 SVGAGI (reference sequence). V trimming: 0 bases; J trimming: 8 bases; junction bases outside the gene matches: 0. This CDR3 reads CASSYSGLAGDEQFF. The CDR3 nucleotides are TGTGCCAGCAGTTACTCGGGACTAGCGGGAGATGAGCAGTTCTTC.

The chain has TRBV29-1 and TRBJ1-1; D perhaps matches TRBD1 (5 bases). The CDR3 spans 13 residues. Germline V gene sequence: CDR1 SQVTM, CDR2 ANQGSEA. CDR3: CSGSFGGDTEAFF. In nucleotides, the CDR3 is TGCAGTGGCTCCTTTGGAGGGGACACTGAAGCTTTCTTT. Full variable domain (outside the CDR3, taken from reference TRBV29-1 and TRBJ1-1): SAVISQKPSRDICQRGTSLTIQCQVDSQVTMMFWYRQQPGQSLTLIATANQGSEATYESGFVIDKFPISRPNLTFSTLTVSNMSPEDSSIYLCSGSFGGDTEAFFGQGTRLTVV.

The V gene is TRBV6-5, the J gene TRBJ1-4, with D maybe TRBD1 (6 bases). This CDR3 is 13 amino acids long. Germline CDR1 MNHEY, CDR2 SVGAGI. V lost 8 bases and J 5 bases, leaving 12 bases between the germline ends. CDR3 nucleotide sequence: TGTGCCAGCTCCATGGACAGAAATGAAAAACTGTTTTTT. It translates to CASSMDRNEKLFF.

The chain combines TRBV28 with TRBJ2-5; 8 positions match TRBD1. The J segment lost 5 bases and the V segment lost 5 bases, leaving 13 bases of the junction unmatched. The germline gives CDR1 MDHEN, CDR2 SYDVKM. This CDR3 contains 16 residues. CDR3 coding DNA: TGTGCCAGCAGTATCCTTCGCGGACAGGGCGGCGAGACCCAGTACTTC. It specifies CASSILRGQGGETQYF.

The genes are TRBV11-3 and TRBJ2-1; tentatively, D is TRBD1 (7 bases). The V gene's germline CDR1 is SGHNT and CDR2 YENEEA. V was cut by 11 bases and J by 12 bases, with 20 bases left in between. CDR3 length: 12 amino acids. The CDR3 loop reads CACDDRDWRQFF. The CDR3 DNA reads TGTGCCTGCGACGACAGGGACTGGAGGCAGTTCTTC.

This sequence joins TRBV10-3 and TRBJ1-2; D ambiguous. The CDR3 length is 15 residues. V lost 6 bases, J lost 2 bases, and 16 bases lay in between. Germline CDR1 ENHRY, CDR2 SYGVKD. The CDR3 loop reads CAISGNIQTNYGYTF. The DNA of the CDR3 is TGTGCCATCAGCGGGAACATTCAAACGAACTATGGCTACACCTTC.

The genes are TRBV6-1 and TRBJ1-4; 7 nucleotides align to TRBD1. There are 14 residues in the CDR3. Germline assignment: CDR1 MNHNS and CDR2 SASEGT. J lost 7 bases, V lost 5 bases, and 7 bases had no gene match. The CDR3 DNA sequence: TGTGCCAGCAGTCTCCGGGACAGACGTGAAAAACTGTTTTTT. Encoded protein: CASSLRDRREKLFF.

The CDR3 DNA reads TGTGCCAGCAGTTACTCCGGACAGGGGTTGGATGAGCAGTTCTTC. Its protein product is CASSYSGQGLDEQFF. The chain is built from TRBV6-5 and TRBJ2-1; 9 nucleotides line up with TRBD1. The length of the CDR3 is 15 residues. The V gene's germline CDR1 is MNHEY and CDR2 SVGAGI. The V segment lost 0 bases and the J segment 8 bases; nucleotides outside the gene matches: 5.

The chain carries TRBV18 and TRBJ2-7; 9 nucleotides match TRBD1. Per the germline V gene, CDR1 is KGHSH and CDR2 is LQKENI. This CDR3 region has 16 residues. V lost 2 bases to trimming and J lost 4 bases; unmatched junction nucleotides: 9. For the CDR3, the DNA is TGTGCCAGCTCACCATTCGGACAGGGGTTCGCTTACGAGCAGTACTTC. This encodes CASSPFGQGFAYEQYF.

The chain links TRBV11-2 to TRBJ2-3; D might be TRBD1 or TRBD2, each matching 5 bases. Looked up from germline, CDR1 is SGHAT and CDR2 is FQNNGV. Trimming cost V 1 base and J 2 bases, with 13 bases left between them. The CDR3 has 16 residues. For the CDR3, the DNA is TGTGCCAGCAGCTTAGTTCGGGGCCATAACACAGATACGCAGTATTTT. Protein: CASSLVRGHNTDTQYF.

This clone was seen once. The V call is TRBV9, the J call TRBJ1-2; a weak D match, TRBD1 (6 bases). Germline V gives CDR1 SGDLS, CDR2 YYNGEE. Trimming took off 2 bases at V and 2 bases at J, with 13 bases between the two ends. This CDR3 is 15 amino acids long. CDR3 protein: CASSVTGKLNYGYTF. DNA for the CDR3: TGTGCCAGCAGCGTCACAGGGAAACTAAACTATGGCTACACCTTC.

The rearrangement joins TRBV25-1 to TRBJ2-3, with 8 nucleotides matching TRBD2. In germline, CDR1 is MGHDK, CDR2 SYGVNS. The CDR3 totals 18 residues. V gave up 1 base and J gave up 0 bases; unmatched junction bases: 9. The CDR3 DNA reads TGTGCCAGCAGTGAATTTGTAGCGGGGAGAACTAGCACAGATACGCAGTATTTT. Amino acid sequence: CASSEFVAGRTSTDTQYF.

The chain is built from TRBV7-7 and TRBJ2-5; possible D gene TRBD1, 7 bases. V dropped 8 bases and J dropped 4 bases, with 17 bases sitting between them. The CDR3 extends over 14 amino acids. Germline V gene data show CDR1 as SSHAT and CDR2 as FNYEAQ (reference sequence). CDR3 nucleotides: TGTGCCAGCGAGGCTGGAGGGGGCGGAGAGACCCAGTACTTC. It specifies CASEAGGGGETQYF. The variable domain in full, with the rest retrieved from reference TRBV7-7 and TRBJ2-5, is GAGVSQSPRYKVTKRGQDVTLRCDPISSHATLYWYQQALGQGPEFLTYFNYEAQPDKSGLPSDRFSAERPEGSISTLTIQRTEQRDSAMYRCASEAGGGGETQYFGPGTRLLVL.

This chain links TRBV5-6 with TRBJ2-7; TRBD2 matches at 9 bases. Germline CDR1 and CDR2: SGHDT and YYEEEE. With 2 bases clipped from V and 0 bases from J, the junction kept 9 bases outside the gene matches. This CDR3 has 17 amino acids. CDR3 nucleotides: TGTGCCAGCAGCTTTTTCCCGGTGACTAGCGGCTCCTACGAGCAGTACTTC. Translation: CASSFFPVTSGSYEQYF.

The chain joins TRBV28 to TRBJ2-3; D may be TRBD1 (6 bases). There are 14 residues in the CDR3. The V end lost 3 bases, the J end lost 2 bases, and 9 bases lay between the germline ends. The germline V gene encodes CDR1 MDHEN and CDR2 SYDVKM. The CDR3 loop reads CASSLTGFTDTQYF. The CDR3 DNA reads TGTGCCAGCAGTTTGACAGGTTTCACAGATACGCAGTATTTT.